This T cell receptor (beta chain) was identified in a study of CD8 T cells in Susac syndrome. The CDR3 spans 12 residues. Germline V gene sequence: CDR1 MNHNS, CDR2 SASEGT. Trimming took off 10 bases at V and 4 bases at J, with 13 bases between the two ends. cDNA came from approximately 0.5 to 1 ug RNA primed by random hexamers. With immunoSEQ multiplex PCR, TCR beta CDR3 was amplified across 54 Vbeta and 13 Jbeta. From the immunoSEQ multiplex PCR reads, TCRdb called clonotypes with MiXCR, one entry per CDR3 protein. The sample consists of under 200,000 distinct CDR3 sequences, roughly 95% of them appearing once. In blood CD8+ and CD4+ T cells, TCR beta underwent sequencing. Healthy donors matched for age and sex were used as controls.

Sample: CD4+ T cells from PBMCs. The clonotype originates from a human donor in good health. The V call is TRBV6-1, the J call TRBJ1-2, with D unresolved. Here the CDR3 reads CATITPGYGYTF. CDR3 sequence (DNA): TGTGCCACCATCACACCCGGCTATGGCTACACCTTC.